The entry that follows covers one T cell receptor beta chain sequence. Its target is unknown. The sample comes from a study of T-cell reconstitution after alpha-beta-depleted transplantation in children. Unique molecular identifiers were built into the TCRbeta library. TCRdb called the PCR reads again in MiXCR, with one record for every CDR3 protein. Among more than 200,000 distinct CDR3 sequences listed, over 20% were seen once. Whole-study results and caveats: The study reportedly traced alpha-beta T cells about two months after transplant to several hundred expanded graft clones. One year post-transplant, T-cell counts and diversity were largely derived from T cells produced anew. Some patients' high day-60 TCRbeta diversity was attributed to recipient cells surviving conditioning.

Germline lookup yields CDR1 KGHSH and CDR2 LQKENI. V was trimmed by 2 bases and J by 3 bases, leaving 10 bases between them. This CDR3 is built from 14 residues. Sequenced here: PBMCs, sampled before TCRalphabeta/CD19-depleted stem cell transplant. J is TRBJ2-5 and V is TRBV18; a possible D gene is TRBD1 (6 bases). The TCR comes from a girl between 2 and 10 years old with Fanconi anemia, due to receive a stem cell transplant. The CDR3 DNA reads as TGTGCCAGCTCACCAATAAGGGGGAAAGAGACCCAGTACTTC. As protein: CASSPIRGKETQYF.